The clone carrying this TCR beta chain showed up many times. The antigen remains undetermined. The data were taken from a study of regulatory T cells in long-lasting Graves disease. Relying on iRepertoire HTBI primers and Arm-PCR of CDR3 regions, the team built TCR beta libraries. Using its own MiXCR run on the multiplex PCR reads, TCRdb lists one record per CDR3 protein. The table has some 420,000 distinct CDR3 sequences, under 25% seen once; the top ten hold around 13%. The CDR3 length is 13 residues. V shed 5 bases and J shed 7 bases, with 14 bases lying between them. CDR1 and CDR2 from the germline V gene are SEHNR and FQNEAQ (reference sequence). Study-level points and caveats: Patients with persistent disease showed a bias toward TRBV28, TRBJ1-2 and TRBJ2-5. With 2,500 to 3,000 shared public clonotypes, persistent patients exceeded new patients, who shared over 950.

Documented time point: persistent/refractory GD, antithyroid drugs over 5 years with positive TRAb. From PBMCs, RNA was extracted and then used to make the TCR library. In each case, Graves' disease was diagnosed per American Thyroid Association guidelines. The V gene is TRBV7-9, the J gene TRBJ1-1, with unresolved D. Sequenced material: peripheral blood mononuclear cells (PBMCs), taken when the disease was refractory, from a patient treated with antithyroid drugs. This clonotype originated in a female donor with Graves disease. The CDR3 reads CASSLKGGSEAFF. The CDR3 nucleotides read TGTGCCAGCAGCCTAAAGGGAGGGAGTGAAGCTTTCTTT. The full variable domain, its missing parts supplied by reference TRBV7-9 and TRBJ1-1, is DTGVSQNPRHKITKRGQNVTFRCDPISEHNRLYWYRQTLGQGPEFLTYFQNEAQLEKSRLLSDRFSAERPKGSFSTLEIQRTEQGDSAMYLCASSLKGGSEAFFGQGTRLTVV.